The 30 T cell receptor beta chains below were found in one sample sequenced in a study of blood T cell repertoires in COVID-19. Data came from immunoSEQ multiplex PCR; TCRdb stores just in-frame clones and leaves some out. Among 120,000 to 150,000 clones, around 87% were seen once, and the ten largest hold roughly 4%. The sample consisted of peripheral blood. The receptors shown here come from a woman between 40 and 55 years old with acute or convalescent COVID-19.

This rearrangement joins TRBV5-4 to TRBJ1-4; 8 positions agree with TRBD1. V shed 1 base, J shed 8 bases, and the junction held 10 bases outside the gene matches. Germline V gene lookup returns CDR1 SGHNT and CDR2 YYREEE (reference sequence). The CDR3 spans 16 residues. This CDR3 reads CASSLSFPGGQEKLFF. The DNA of the CDR3 is TGTGCCAGCAGCTTGTCCTTTCCAGGGGGCCAGGAAAAACTGTTTTTT.

The V call is TRBV27, the J call TRBJ2-7, with TRBD1 identical over 8 bases. Losses at the gene ends were 5 bases for V and 3 bases for J; bases not matched to a gene: 9. The CDR3 is 15 residues long. Germline V lookup: CDR1 MNHEY, CDR2 SMNVEV (reference sequence). CDR3 bases: TGTGCCAGCAGTCCCTTATCCGGACAGGGCTACGAGCAGTACTTC. Protein product: CASSPLSGQGYEQYF.

The V and J genes are TRBV28 and TRBJ1-2; D unresolved. CDR1 and CDR2 from the germline V gene are MDHEN and SYDVKM. V lost 2 bases and J 8 bases, leaving 15 bases between the germline ends. The CDR3 runs to 14 residues. The CDR3 loop reads CASSLPRPGGGYTF. In nucleotides, the CDR3 is TGTGCCAGCAGTTTACCCCGGCCAGGAGGGGGCTACACCTTC.

V gene TRBV9 combines with J gene TRBJ1-1, with D hard to call. The CDR3 has 16 residues. Trimming cost V 0 bases and J 0 bases, with 12 bases left between them. Germline loops: CDR1 SGDLS, CDR2 YYNGEE. The CDR3 region is CASSVDGSGVNTEAFF. CDR3 DNA sequence: TGTGCCAGCAGCGTAGACGGGTCGGGAGTGAACACTGAAGCTTTCTTT.

The rearrangement joins TRBV28 to TRBJ1-3, with D perhaps matching TRBD1 (6 bases). Germline V lookup: CDR1 MDHEN, CDR2 SYDVKM. V was pared by 5 bases and J by 2 bases, with 10 bases between. The CDR3 sequence is 14 residues long. CDR3 sequence reads: CASSTRTAGNTIYF. The CDR3 bases are TGTGCCAGCAGTACGCGGACAGCTGGAAACACCATATATTTT.

This clone was seen just once. V is TRBV19 and J is TRBJ1-2; TRBD1 matches 7 bases. CDR1 is LNHDA and CDR2 is SQIVND in the germline V gene (reference sequence). Trimming removed 8 bases from V and 4 bases from J; junction bases left unmatched: 7. The CDR3 contains 13 residues. As DNA, the CDR3 is TGTGCCAGTCCCACGGACAGGATCTATGGCTACACCTTC. Encoded protein: CASPTDRIYGYTF.

The rearrangement joins TRBV2 to TRBJ2-1; 11 bases match TRBD2. CDR1 SNHLY and CDR2 FYNNEI come from the germline V gene. V dropped 6 bases and J dropped 0; count of bases not matched to a gene: 4. This CDR3 is 16 amino acids long. The CDR3 is CASRRTSGSSYNEQFF. CDR3 bases: TGTGCCAGCAGGCGCACTAGCGGGAGCTCCTACAATGAGCAGTTCTTC.

The J gene is TRBJ1-2, the V gene TRBV6-2 or TRBV6-3; 8 bases agree with TRBD1. The ends lost 4 bases at V and 7 bases at J; junction bases unmatched: 2. The CDR3 covers 12 residues. Germline V gene sequence: CDR1 MNHEY, CDR2 SVGEGT. This chain's CDR3 is CASSFGQGGYTF. CDR3 nucleotides: TGTGCCAGCAGTTTCGGACAGGGTGGCTACACCTTC.

The chain recombines TRBV6-1 with TRBJ2-1; 14 nucleotides match TRBD2. Unmatched junction bases numbered 7, after V lost 2 bases and J lost 7 bases. The germline CDR1 and CDR2 sequences are MNHNS and SASEGT. The CDR3 has 17 residues. The CDR3 DNA follows: TGTGCCAGCAGTGAAAGGACTAGCGGGAGGTCACCTAATGAGCAGTTCTTC. This translates into CASSERTSGRSPNEQFF.

The J gene is TRBJ2-1, the V gene TRBV15, with 10 bases matching TRBD2. Germline CDR1 is LNHNV and CDR2 is YYDKDF (reference sequence). The CDR3 length is 16 residues. Trimming cost V 3 bases and J 8 bases; bases outside gene matches: 10. CDR3 DNA: TGTGCCACCAGCAGGGGACTAGCGACCGGGAGGGATGAGCAGTTCTTC. This sequence encodes CATSRGLATGRDEQFF.

The V gene is TRBV6-2 or TRBV6-3, the J gene TRBJ2-7, with D perhaps TRBD2 (5 bases). The CDR3 totals 13 residues. Trimming cost V 4 bases and J 5 bases, with 12 bases left between them. Per the germline V gene, CDR1 is MNHEY and CDR2 is SVGEGT. The CDR3 DNA follows: TGTGCCAGCAGTTGGACTGGGGTGAACGAGCAGTACTTC. It yields the protein CASSWTGVNEQYF.

This sequence joins TRBV6-6 and TRBJ2-5; D remains unclear. V was clipped by 0 bases and J by 9 bases, with 17 bases between them. From germline, CDR1 is MNHNY and CDR2 SVGAGI (reference sequence). CDR3 size: 15 residues. CDR3 sequence: CASSYSTARGLAQYF. Here the CDR3 DNA reads TGTGCCAGCAGTTACTCGACGGCGCGAGGTTTGGCCCAGTACTTC.

This clone came up a few times. This chain links TRBV27 with TRBJ2-3, with a weak D call TRBD1 (5 bases). The ends were cut back, 5 bases at V and 6 bases at J, with 18 bases in the middle. The CDR3 has 15 residues. Germline loops: CDR1 MNHEY, CDR2 SMNVEV (reference sequence). In DNA, the CDR3 is TGTGCCAGCAGTCCGCGGACACGGTGGTGGGATACGCAGTATTTT. Residues: CASSPRTRWWDTQYF.

V gene TRBV6-5 combines with J gene TRBJ2-5; 7 nucleotides match TRBD1. Germline V gene data show CDR1 as MNHEY and CDR2 as SVGAGI. The CDR3 loop spans 12 amino acids. J was trimmed by 3 bases and V by 10 bases; bases with no gene match: 5. CDR3: CATNRGKETQYF. The CDR3 DNA follows: TGTGCCACCAACAGGGGAAAAGAGACCCAGTACTTC.

The chain has TRBV12-3 or TRBV12-4 and TRBJ2-2; no reliable D call. The CDR3 totals 12 residues. Trimming removed 6 bases from V and 7 bases from J, with 9 bases in between. Here the CDR3 DNA reads TGTGCCAGCAGACTCAAAATCGGGGAGCTGTTTTTT. This gives the protein CASRLKIGELFF.

The CDR3 bases are TGCGCCAGCAGCCAAGTGGAGGGACTTAGCTCTGGAAACACCATATATTTT. This translates into CASSQVEGLSSGNTIYF. The J gene is TRBJ1-3, the V gene TRBV4-1; D possibly corresponds to TRBD1 (5 bases). CDR1 MGHRA and CDR2 YSYEKL come from the germline V gene. This CDR3 comprises 17 residues. V dropped 1 base and J dropped 0 bases, with 13 bases sitting between them.

This clone turned up a few times. This chain links TRBV2 with TRBJ1-1, with unresolved D. From germline, CDR1 is SNHLY and CDR2 FYNNEI. There are 13 residues in the CDR3. V lost 7 bases to trimming and J lost 1 base, with 10 bases between them. CDR3 in amino acids: CASMRQKNTEAFF. CDR3 nucleotide sequence: TGTGCCAGCATGCGACAAAAGAACACTGAAGCTTTCTTT.

The chain links TRBV6-6 to TRBJ2-7; D is ambiguous. V was clipped by 6 bases and J by 2 bases, with 11 bases between them. The CDR3 runs to 13 residues. The germline V gene encodes CDR1 MNHNY and CDR2 SVGAGI (reference sequence). In DNA, the CDR3 is TGTGCCAGCAGCCGAGAGGCAGCCTACGAGCAGTACTTC. Encoded protein: CASSREAAYEQYF.

V is TRBV9 and J is TRBJ1-5; TRBD1 agrees at 7 bases. The CDR3 covers 15 residues. Germline V gene lookup returns CDR1 SGDLS and CDR2 YYNGEE. Trimming took 0 bases from V and 6 from J; bases not matched to a gene: 6. The DNA for the CDR3 is TGTGCCAGCAGCGTAGGTACAGGGGAAGGTCAGCCCCAGCATTTT. Its protein is CASSVGTGEGQPQHF.

J is TRBJ2-3 and V is TRBV5-1, with D tentatively TRBD2 (6 bases). Germline V gives CDR1 SGHRS, CDR2 YFSETQ. The length of the CDR3 is 14 residues. Trimming left V 3 bases short and J 0 bases short, with 8 bases between. CDR3 nucleotides: TGCGCCAGCAGCTGGGGGGACAGCACAGATACGCAGTATTTT. Translated, it gives CASSWGDSTDTQYF. Filled out from reference TRBV5-1 and TRBJ2-3, the complete variable domain reads KAGVTQTPRYLIKTRGQQVTLSCSPISGHRSVSWYQQTPGQGLQFLFEYFSETQRNKGNFPGRFSGRQFSNSRSEMNVSTLELGDSALYLCASSWGDSTDTQYFGPGTRLTVL.

This clone was detected a few times. The CDR3 nucleotides read TGTGCCAGCTCACCACCGGCTAGCGGGGACCTCTCCTACGAGCAGTACTTC. Its translation: CASSPPASGDLSYEQYF. The chain is built from TRBV18 and TRBJ2-7, with 9 bases aligning to TRBD2. Germline CDR1 KGHSH, CDR2 LQKENI. The CDR3 is 17 amino acids. V lost 0 bases to trimming and J lost 0 bases; unmatched junction nucleotides: 6. Looking up the rest from reference TRBV18 and TRBJ2-7 gives the full variable domain: NAGVMQNPRHLVRRRGQEARLRCSPMKGHSHVYWYRQLPEEGLKFMVYLQKENIIDESGMPKERFSAEFPKEGPSILRIQQVVRGDSAAYFCASSPPASGDLSYEQYFGPGTRLTVT.

This chain connects TRBV4-1 to TRBJ1-6; 8 nucleotides match TRBD1. The germline CDR1 and CDR2 sequences are MGHRA and YSYEKL. The CDR3 has 15 residues. The junction had 5 bases not matched to a gene; V was cut back by 0 bases and J by 10 bases. CDR3 in amino acids: CASSQEPGGHSPLHF. The CDR3 DNA reads as TGCGCCAGCAGCCAAGAACCAGGGGGCCACTCACCCCTCCACTTT.

V is TRBV5-6 and J is TRBJ2-1; D is ambiguous. Trimming left V 6 bases short and J 7 bases short, with 17 bases between. The length of the CDR3 is 14 residues. Germline loops: CDR1 SGHDT, CDR2 YYEEEE. Here the CDR3 reads CASTPGLFGNEQFF. CDR3 DNA: TGTGCCAGCACCCCTGGCCTTTTCGGGAATGAGCAGTTCTTC.

J is TRBJ1-5 and V is TRBV7-6, with a tentative D call TRBD1 (5 bases). V was pared by 5 bases and J by 1 base, with 15 bases between. The CDR3 is 16 amino acids. Per the germline V gene, CDR1 is SGHVS and CDR2 is FNYEAQ. Here the CDR3 DNA reads TGTGCCAGCAGCCCTTCCCCGGGGGGGAGCAATCAGCCCCAGCATTTT. Translating gives CASSPSPGGSNQPQHF.

The V gene is TRBV5-4, the J gene TRBJ1-1, with D perhaps TRBD1 (5 bases). The V gene lost 1 base and the J gene lost 0 bases, with 10 bases spanning the gap. CDR1 is SGHNT, CDR2 YYREEE, per germline (reference sequence). This CDR3 is 15 amino acids long. CDR3 DNA sequence: TGTGCCAGCAGCTTGTTTCAGGGCCTGAACACTGAAGCTTTCTTT. Amino acids: CASSLFQGLNTEAFF.

The chain links TRBV9 to TRBJ2-1, with D perhaps matching TRBD2 (6 bases). Trimming stripped 3 bases from V and 2 bases from J, with 18 bases between. This CDR3 contains 17 residues. Germline V gives CDR1 SGDLS, CDR2 YYNGEE. CDR3 amino acids: CASSATHTPSAYNEQFF. The CDR3 DNA reads TGTGCCAGCAGCGCGACCCACACTCCTAGCGCCTACAATGAGCAGTTCTTC.

The J gene is TRBJ2-1, the V gene TRBV4-3, with TRBD2 identical over 7 bases. The length of the CDR3 is 15 residues. Germline V gene data show CDR1 as LGHNA and CDR2 as YSLEER. Germline trimming cut 4 bases from V and 4 bases from J; bases unmatched to any gene: 7. This CDR3 is CASSPLGTTYNEQFF. The CDR3 nucleotides are TGCGCCAGCAGCCCTCTCGGGACTACGTACAATGAGCAGTTCTTC.

This chain joins TRBV4-3 and TRBJ2-7; TRBD1 might be the D (5 bases). The V end was cut by 5 bases, the J end by 6 bases, with 8 bases between. This CDR3 comprises 11 residues. Germline V gene sequence: CDR1 LGHNA, CDR2 YSLEER. CDR3 in DNA: TGCGCCAGCAGCAACACAGGCGAGCAGTACTTC. It codes for CASSNTGEQYF.

A word on this clone: Other nucleotide sequences from this sample produce the same CDR3. The chain is built from TRBV18 and TRBJ1-1; D gene uncertain. This CDR3 spans 15 amino acids. The V end was cut by 0 bases, the J end by 1 base, with 9 bases between. Germline CDR1 KGHSH, CDR2 LQKENI. This chain's CDR3 is CASSPPARGNTEAFF. The CDR3 nucleotides are TGTGCCAGCTCACCACCGGCGCGGGGGAACACTGAAGCTTTCTTT. Combining the CDR3 with reference TRBV18 and TRBJ1-1 gives the whole variable domain NAGVMQNPRHLVRRRGQEARLRCSPMKGHSHVYWYRQLPEEGLKFMVYLQKENIIDESGMPKERFSAEFPKEGPSILRIQQVVRGDSAAYFCASSPPARGNTEAFFGQGTRLTVV.

The V call is TRBV14, the J call TRBJ1-3; weak D call: TRBD1 (6 bases). The CDR3 has 13 amino acids. CDR1 and CDR2 (germline): SGHDN, FVKESK. Deletions cut 1 base from V and 8 bases from J, with 9 bases between. CDR3 DNA sequence: TGTGCCAGCAGCCAAGCACAGGGAGACACCATATATTTT. Translation: CASSQAQGDTIYF.